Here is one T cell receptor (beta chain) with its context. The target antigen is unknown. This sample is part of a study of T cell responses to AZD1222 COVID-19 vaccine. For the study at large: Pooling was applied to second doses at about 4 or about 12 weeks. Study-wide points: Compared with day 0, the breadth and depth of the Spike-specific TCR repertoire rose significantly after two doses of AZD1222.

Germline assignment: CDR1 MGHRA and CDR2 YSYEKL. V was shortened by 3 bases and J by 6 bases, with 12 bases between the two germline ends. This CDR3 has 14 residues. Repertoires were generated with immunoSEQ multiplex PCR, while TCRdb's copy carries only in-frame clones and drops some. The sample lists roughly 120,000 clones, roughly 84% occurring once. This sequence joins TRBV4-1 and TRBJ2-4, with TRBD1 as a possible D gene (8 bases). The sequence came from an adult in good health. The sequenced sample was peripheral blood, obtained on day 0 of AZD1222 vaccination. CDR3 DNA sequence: TGCGCCAGCAGCCAGACAGGGGAGGGAAACATTCAGTACTTC. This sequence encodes CASSQTGEGNIQYF.